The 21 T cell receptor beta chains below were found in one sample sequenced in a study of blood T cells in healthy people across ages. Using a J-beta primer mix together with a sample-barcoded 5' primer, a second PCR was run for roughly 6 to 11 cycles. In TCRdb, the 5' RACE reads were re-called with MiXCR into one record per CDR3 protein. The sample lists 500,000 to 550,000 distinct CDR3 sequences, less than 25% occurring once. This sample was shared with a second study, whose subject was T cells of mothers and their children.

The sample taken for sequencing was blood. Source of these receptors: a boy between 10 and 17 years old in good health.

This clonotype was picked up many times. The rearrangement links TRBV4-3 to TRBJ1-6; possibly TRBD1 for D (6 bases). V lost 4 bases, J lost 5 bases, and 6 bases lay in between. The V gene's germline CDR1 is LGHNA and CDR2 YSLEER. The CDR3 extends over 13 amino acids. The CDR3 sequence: CASSRQDNSPLHF. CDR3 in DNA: TGCGCCAGCAGCCGACAGGATAATTCACCCCTCCACTTT.

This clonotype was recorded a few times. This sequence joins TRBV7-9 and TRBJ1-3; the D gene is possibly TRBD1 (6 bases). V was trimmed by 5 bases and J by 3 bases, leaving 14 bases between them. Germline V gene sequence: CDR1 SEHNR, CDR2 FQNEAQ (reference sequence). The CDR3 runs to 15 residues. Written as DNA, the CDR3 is TGTGCCAGCAGCCGCCCGACAGGAGGTGGAAACACCATATATTTT. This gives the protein CASSRPTGGGNTIYF.

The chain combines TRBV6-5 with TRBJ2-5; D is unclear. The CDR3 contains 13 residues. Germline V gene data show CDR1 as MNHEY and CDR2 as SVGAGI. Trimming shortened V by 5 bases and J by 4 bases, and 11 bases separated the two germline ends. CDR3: CASSGVLGETQYF. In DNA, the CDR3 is TGTGCCAGCAGTGGGGTCTTAGGAGAGACCCAGTACTTC.

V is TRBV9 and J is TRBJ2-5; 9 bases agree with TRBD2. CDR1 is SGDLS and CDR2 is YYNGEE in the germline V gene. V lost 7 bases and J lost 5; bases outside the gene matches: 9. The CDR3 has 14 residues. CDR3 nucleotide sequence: TGTGCCAGCGGGCCGAGCGGGGGGTGGGAGACCCAGTACTTC. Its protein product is CASGPSGGWETQYF.

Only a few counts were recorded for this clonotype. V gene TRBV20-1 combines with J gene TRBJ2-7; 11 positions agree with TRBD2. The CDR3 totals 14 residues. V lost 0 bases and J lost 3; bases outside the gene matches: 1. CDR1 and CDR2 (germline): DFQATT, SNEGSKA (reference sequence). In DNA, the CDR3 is TGCAGTGCTAGAGAGACTAGCGGGAACTACGAGCAGTACTTC. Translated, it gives CSARETSGNYEQYF.

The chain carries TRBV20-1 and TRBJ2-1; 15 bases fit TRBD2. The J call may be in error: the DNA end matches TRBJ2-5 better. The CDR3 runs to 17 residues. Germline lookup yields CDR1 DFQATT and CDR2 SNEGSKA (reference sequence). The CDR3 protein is CSASPGTSGRSGKTQYF. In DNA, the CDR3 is TGCAGTGCTAGCCCCGGGACTAGCGGGAGGTCGGGGAAGACCCAGTACTTC.

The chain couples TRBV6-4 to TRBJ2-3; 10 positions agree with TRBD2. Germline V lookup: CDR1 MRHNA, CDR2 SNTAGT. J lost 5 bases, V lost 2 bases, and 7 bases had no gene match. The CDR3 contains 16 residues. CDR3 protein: CASSDSGRAGVDTQYF. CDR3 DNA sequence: TGTGCCAGCAGTGACAGCGGGAGGGCCGGTGTAGATACGCAGTATTTT.

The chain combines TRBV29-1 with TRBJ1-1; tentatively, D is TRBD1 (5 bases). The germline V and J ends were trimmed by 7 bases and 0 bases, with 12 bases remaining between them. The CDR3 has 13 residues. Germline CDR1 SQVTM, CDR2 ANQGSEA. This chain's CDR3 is CSGGTSMNTEAFF. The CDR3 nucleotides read TGCAGCGGAGGGACCTCCATGAACACTGAAGCTTTCTTT.

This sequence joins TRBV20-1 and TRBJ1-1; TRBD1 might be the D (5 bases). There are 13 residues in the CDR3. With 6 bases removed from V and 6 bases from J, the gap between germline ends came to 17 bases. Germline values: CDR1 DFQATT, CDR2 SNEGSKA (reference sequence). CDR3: CSAQSGVEAEAFF. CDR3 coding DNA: TGCAGTGCCCAATCGGGGGTTGAGGCTGAAGCTTTCTTT.

This CDR3 is CASSLYTPLGHGYTF. The CDR3, as DNA: TGTGCCAGCAGCTTATATACCCCCTTGGGCCATGGCTACACCTTC. J is TRBJ1-2 and V is TRBV7-2; D is unclear. The V end lost 2 bases, the J end lost 6 bases, and 16 bases lay between the germline ends. Per the germline V gene, CDR1 is SGHTA and CDR2 is FQGNSA. The CDR3 consists of 15 residues.

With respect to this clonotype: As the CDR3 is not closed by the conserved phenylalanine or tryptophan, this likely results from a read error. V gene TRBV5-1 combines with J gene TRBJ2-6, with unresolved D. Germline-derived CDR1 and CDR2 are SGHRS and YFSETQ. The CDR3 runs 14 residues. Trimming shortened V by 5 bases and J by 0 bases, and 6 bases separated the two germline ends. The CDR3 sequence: CASSIYSGANVLTY. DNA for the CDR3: TGCGCCAGCAGTATTTACTCTGGGGCCAACGTCCTGACTTAC.

In nucleotides, the CDR3 is TGTGCCAGCAGCTTACTCAGCGGACGCACAGATACGCAGTATTTT. Translating gives CASSLLSGRTDTQYF. The rearrangement joins TRBV7-3 to TRBJ2-3, with D possibly TRBD2 on 5 matching bases. The CDR3 extends over 15 amino acids. V lost 2 bases and J 1 base, leaving 10 bases between the germline ends. The germline V gene has CDR1 SGHTA and CDR2 FQGTGA.

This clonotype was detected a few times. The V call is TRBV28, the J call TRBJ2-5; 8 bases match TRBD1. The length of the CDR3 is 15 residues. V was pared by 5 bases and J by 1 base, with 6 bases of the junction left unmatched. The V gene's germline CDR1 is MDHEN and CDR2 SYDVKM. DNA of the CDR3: TGTGCCAGCAGTCAACTCAGGGGGCGCCAAGAGACCCAGTACTTC. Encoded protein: CASSQLRGRQETQYF.

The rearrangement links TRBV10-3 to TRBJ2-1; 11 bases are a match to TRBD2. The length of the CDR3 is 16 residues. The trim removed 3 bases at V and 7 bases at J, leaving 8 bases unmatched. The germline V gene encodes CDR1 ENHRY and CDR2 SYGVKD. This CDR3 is CAISDIAGGLWNEQFF. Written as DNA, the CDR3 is TGTGCCATCAGTGATATAGCGGGGGGGCTCTGGAATGAGCAGTTCTTC.

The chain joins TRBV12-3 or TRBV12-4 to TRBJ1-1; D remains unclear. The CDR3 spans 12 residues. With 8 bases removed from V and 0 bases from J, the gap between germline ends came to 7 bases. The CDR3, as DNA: TGTGCCAGCCAAGAAATGAACACTGAAGCTTTCTTT. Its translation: CASQEMNTEAFF.

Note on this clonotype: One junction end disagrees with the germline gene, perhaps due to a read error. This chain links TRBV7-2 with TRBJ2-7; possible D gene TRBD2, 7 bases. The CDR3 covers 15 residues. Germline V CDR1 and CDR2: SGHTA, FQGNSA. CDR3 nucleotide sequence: TGTGTCAGCAGCTTAAGGCGGGGGCACCGCAACGAGCAGTACTTC. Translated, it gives CVSSLRRGHRNEQYF.

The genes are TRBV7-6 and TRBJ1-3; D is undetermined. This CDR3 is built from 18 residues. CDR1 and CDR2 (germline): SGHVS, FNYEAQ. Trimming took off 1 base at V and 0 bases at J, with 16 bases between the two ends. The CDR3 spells CASSLGGLGTSSGNTIYF. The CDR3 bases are TGTGCCAGCAGCTTAGGGGGTTTGGGCACCAGCTCTGGAAACACCATATATTTT.

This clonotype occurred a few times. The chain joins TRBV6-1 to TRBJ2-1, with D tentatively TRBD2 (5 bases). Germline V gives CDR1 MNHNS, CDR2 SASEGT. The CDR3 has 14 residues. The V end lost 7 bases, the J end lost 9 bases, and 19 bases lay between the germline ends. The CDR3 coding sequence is TGTGCCAGCACCCCCTCGCGGGTAGATGGTGAGCAGTTCTTC. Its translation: CASTPSRVDGEQFF.

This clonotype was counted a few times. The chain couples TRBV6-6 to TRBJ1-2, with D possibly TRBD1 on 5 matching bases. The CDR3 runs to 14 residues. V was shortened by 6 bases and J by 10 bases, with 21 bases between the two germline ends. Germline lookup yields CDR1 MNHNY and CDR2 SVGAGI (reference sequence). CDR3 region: CASSPDQGRLSYTF. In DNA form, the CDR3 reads TGTGCCAGCAGCCCTGATCAGGGCCGACTATCCTACACCTTC.

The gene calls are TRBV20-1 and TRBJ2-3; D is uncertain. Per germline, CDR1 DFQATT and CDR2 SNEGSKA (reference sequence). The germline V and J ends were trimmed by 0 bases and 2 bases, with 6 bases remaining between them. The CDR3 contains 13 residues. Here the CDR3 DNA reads TGCAGTGCTAGAGACGACAACACAGATACGCAGTATTTT. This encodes CSARDDNTDTQYF.

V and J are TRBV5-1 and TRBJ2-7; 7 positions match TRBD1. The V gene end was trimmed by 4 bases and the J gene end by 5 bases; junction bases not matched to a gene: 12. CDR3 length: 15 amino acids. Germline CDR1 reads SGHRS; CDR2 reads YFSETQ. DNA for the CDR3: TGCGCCAGCAGCCTACGACAGGGAGTGACCAACGAGCAGTACTTC. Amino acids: CASSLRQGVTNEQYF.